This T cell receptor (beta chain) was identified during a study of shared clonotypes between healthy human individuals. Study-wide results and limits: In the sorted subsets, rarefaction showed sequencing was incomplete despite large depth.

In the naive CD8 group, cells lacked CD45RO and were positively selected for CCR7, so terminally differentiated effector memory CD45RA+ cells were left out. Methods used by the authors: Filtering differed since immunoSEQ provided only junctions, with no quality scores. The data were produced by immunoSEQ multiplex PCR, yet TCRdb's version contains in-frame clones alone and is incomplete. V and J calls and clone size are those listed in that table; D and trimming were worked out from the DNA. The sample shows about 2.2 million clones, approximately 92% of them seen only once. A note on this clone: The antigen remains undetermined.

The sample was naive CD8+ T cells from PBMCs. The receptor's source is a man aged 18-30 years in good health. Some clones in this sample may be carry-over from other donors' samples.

CDR3 amino acids: CASDPTGGPSYEQYF. The CDR3 nucleotides are TGTGCCAGCGATCCTACAGGGGGACCTTCCTACGAGCAGTACTTC. This rearrangement joins TRBV28 to TRBJ2-7, with 8 bases aligning to TRBD1. Germline-derived CDR1 and CDR2 are MDHEN and SYDVKM. The trim removed 8 bases at V and 1 base at J, leaving 10 bases unmatched. The length of the CDR3 is 15 residues. Full variable domain (outside the CDR3, taken from reference TRBV28 and TRBJ2-7): DVKVTQSSRYLVKRTGEKVFLECVQDMDHENMFWYRQDPGLGLRLIYFSYDVKMKEKGDIPEGYSVSREKKERFSLILESASTNQTSMYLCASDPTGGPSYEQYFGPGTRLTVT.